This T cell receptor beta chain was retrieved from a study of shared clonotypes between healthy human individuals. Findings of the study overall: Clonotype sharing among the donors was expected to vary with sequencing depth.

This clone was detected only once. Its antigen is not identified. The CDR3 is 19 amino acids. Measured with immunoSEQ multiplex PCR; TCRdb has only the in-frame clones, and not every one. The sample lists 980,000 or so clones; around three quarters were seen once. This rearrangement joins TRBV21-1 to TRBJ2-4; the D call of TRBD2 is as the table states it, not checked on the DNA. TRBV21-1 is classified as a pseudogene. The receptor comes from a man between 18 and 29 years old in good health. Sequenced input: memory CD4+ T cells sorted from blood. Described subset: CD45RA-negative fraction. The CDR3 DNA sequence: TGTGCCAGCAGCAAAGCGAGCTTCTTGAGGGATAGGGCCAAAAACATTCAGTACTTC. It translates to CASSKASFLRDRAKNIQYF.